These 10 T cell receptor beta chains were all obtained from the same sample, sequenced in a study of shared clonotypes between healthy human individuals. Clones were read by immunoSEQ multiplex PCR, and TCRdb kept only the in-frame ones, dropping some. The sample includes about 490,000 clones, around three quarters of them seen just once. Sequenced: PBMCs. The origin of the receptors is a woman aged 40 to 55 in good health. Some clones in this sample may be carry-over from other donors' samples.

V is TRBV27 and J is TRBJ1-2; D is ambiguous. Germline CDR1 is MNHEY and CDR2 is SMNVEV (reference sequence). This CDR3 spans 15 amino acids. Deletions cut 4 bases from V and 8 bases from J, with 20 bases between. Written as DNA, the CDR3 is TGTGCCAGCAGTTCTCTCACCGGGCTCGGGGTAGGCTACACCTTC. The encoded protein is CASSSLTGLGVGYTF.

This clone has a single count. The chain links TRBV11-2 to TRBJ2-5, with D uncertain. The germline gives CDR1 SGHAT, CDR2 FQNNGV. The CDR3 spans 13 residues. Between the trimmed V and J ends, which lost 3 bases and 2 bases, there was a span of 7 bases. The CDR3 DNA reads TGTGCCAGCAGCTTCAGTAGACAAGAGACCCAGTACTTC. It encodes CASSFSRQETQYF.

The V gene is TRBV6-5, the J gene TRBJ2-1; D possibly corresponds to TRBD1 (6 bases). Trimming cost V 4 bases and J 4 bases, with 14 bases left between them. Germline CDR1 and CDR2: MNHEY and SVGAGI. The CDR3 has 15 residues. The CDR3 DNA sequence: TGTGCCAGCAGTTCTACAGGGACGGGGTACAATGAGCAGTTCTTC. The encoded protein is CASSSTGTGYNEQFF.

The V and J genes are TRBV12-5 and TRBJ2-1; D is possibly TRBD1 or TRBD2 (5 bases each). CDR1 is LGHNT and CDR2 is FRNRAP in the germline V gene. The CDR3 has 15 residues. V shed 8 bases and J shed 4 bases, with 18 bases lying between them. The CDR3 region is CASPVVRGRYNEQFF. CDR3 nucleotides: TGTGCTAGTCCTGTAGTGAGGGGAAGATACAATGAGCAGTTCTTC.

This clone was found many times. Other DNA sequences in this specimen translate into the identical CDR3. The V call is TRBV29-1, the J call TRBJ1-2, with 7 positions matching TRBD1. With 4 bases clipped from V and 1 base from J, the junction kept 3 bases outside the gene matches. The germline CDR1 and CDR2 sequences are SQVTM and ANQGSEA. CDR3 length: 13 residues. The CDR3 spells CSVGTGDNYGYTF. As DNA, the CDR3 is TGCAGCGTTGGGACAGGAGATAACTATGGCTACACCTTC.

The V and J genes are TRBV2 and TRBJ2-1; possible D gene TRBD2, 6 bases. CDR1 and CDR2 (germline): SNHLY, FYNNEI. Trimming shortened V by 6 bases and J by 4 bases, and 16 bases separated the two germline ends. The CDR3 spans 15 residues. CDR3 in amino acids: CASRRRERRYNEQFF. The CDR3 DNA follows: TGTGCCAGCAGGAGGCGGGAAAGGAGGTACAATGAGCAGTTCTTC.

V gene TRBV5-1 combines with J gene TRBJ1-2; 8 positions agree with TRBD1. The CDR3 sequence is 16 residues long. Losses at the gene ends were 4 bases for V and 0 bases for J; bases not matched to a gene: 8. Looked up from germline, CDR1 is SGHRS and CDR2 is YFSETQ. The CDR3 sequence is CASSPQGARANYGYTF. In DNA, the CDR3 is TGCGCCAGCAGCCCGCAGGGGGCGCGGGCTAACTATGGCTACACCTTC.

About this clone: A much larger clone differs from this one at a single base, so this may be a read error. Distinct nucleotide sequences in the sample also encode this CDR3. The V and J genes are TRBV30 and TRBJ1-5; TRBD1 might be the D (5 bases). In germline, CDR1 is GTSNPN, CDR2 SVGIG (reference sequence). The CDR3 is made up of 13 amino acids. Here the CDR3 DNA reads TGTGCCTGGACCCGGGACCTCAATCAGCCCCAGCACTTT. Translating gives CAWTRDLNQPQHF.

This chain connects TRBV9 to TRBJ2-1, with TRBD2 identical over 9 bases. V dropped 0 bases and J dropped 0; count of bases not matched to a gene: 22. This CDR3 is 23 amino acids long. From germline, CDR1 is SGDLS and CDR2 YYNGEE. The CDR3 coding sequence is TGTGCCAGCAGCGTAGACGTTGTGCGGGCTAGCGGGGTATATAGTAGCTCCTACAATGAGCAGTTCTTC. This translates into CASSVDVVRASGVYSSSYNEQFF.

The genes are TRBV20-1 and TRBJ2-1; no clear D gene. Deletions cut 6 bases from V and 7 bases from J, with 7 bases between. This CDR3 contains 10 residues. From germline, CDR1 is DFQATT and CDR2 SNEGSKA (reference sequence). Here the CDR3 DNA reads TGCAGTGCGCAGAAGAATGAGCAGTTCTTC. It specifies CSAQKNEQFF.